These T cell receptor beta chains were read from a single sample in a study of T cells after yellow fever vaccination. One entry per CDR3 protein results from TCRdb running MiXCR on the 5' RACE reads. The table has approximately 250,000 distinct CDR3 sequences, 3.6% seen once; the top ten hold around 19%. Sequenced here: PBMCs, sampled 15 days after the yellow fever booster vaccination. The origin of the receptors is a man in his late teens or twenties who received the YFV17D yellow fever vaccine. CDR3s include the opening cysteine and the closing phenylalanine or tryptophan. A D gene is named only where the DNA matches it firmly. Clone size is shown for a subset of rows, as once, few, many or a class of expanded clone.

V gene	clone size	J gene	D gene	CDR3 DNA	CDR3 protein
TRBV5-1	many	TRBJ1-1	NA	TGCGCCAGCAGCTTAGGTCAGAACGAGAAAGCTTTCTTT	CASSLGQNEKAFF
TRBV7-2	many	TRBJ1-3	NA	TGTGCCAGCAGCTTAGGAATTGACGGAAACACCATATATTTT	CASSLGIDGNTIYF
TRBV28	many	TRBJ1-6	TRBD1	TGTGCCAGCAGTTTGGGGACAGGGGTTAATTCACCCCTCCACTTT	CASSLGTGVNSPLHF
TRBV9	many	TRBJ2-7	TRBD1	TGTGCCAGCAGCGCTCCGGGACAGGGGATGTGGGAGCAGTACTTC	CASSAPGQGMWEQYF
TRBV20-1	NA	TRBJ2-2	NA	TGCAGTGCTTTTGGTGGGGAATCCGGGGAGCTGTTTTTT	CSAFGGESGELFF
TRBV5-5	few	TRBJ2-1	TRBD2	TGTGCCAGCAGCTTTCTTAGCGGGGGGGCAATCTTC	CASSFLSGGAIF
TRBV4-3	many	TRBJ1-2	TRBD1	TGCGCCAGCAGCCAAGATTGGCAGGGGGCTGTAAACTATGGCTACACCTTC	CASSQDWQGAVNYGYTF
TRBV28	many	TRBJ2-1	NA	TGTGCCAGCAGGACCCCGGGACTGCTGCGAGAGCAGTTCTTC	CASRTPGLLREQFF
TRBV5-1	many	TRBJ2-1	NA	TGCGCCAGCACCTATAGTAGCTCCTACAATGAGCAGTTCTTC	CASTYSSSYNEQFF
TRBV2	many	TRBJ2-2	TRBD2	TGTGCCAGAAGACTAGCGGGGGCCGGGACCGGGGAGCTGTTTTTT	CARRLAGAGTGELFF
TRBV5-1	many	TRBJ2-2	TRBD1	TGCGCCAGCAGCTTCGACACCGGGACAGCGAACACCGGGGAGCTGTTTTTT	CASSFDTGTANTGELFF
TRBV5-1	many	TRBJ2-1	NA	TGCGCCAGCAGCGCCCATAGCGCGGGGGCCAACAATGAGCAGTTCTTC	CASSAHSAGANNEQFF
TRBV13	many	TRBJ1-1	NA	TGTGCCAGCAGCTTAGGGTACGGGGAAGGTGAAGCTTTCTTT	CASSLGYGEGEAFF
TRBV12-3/TRBV12-4	many	TRBJ1-5	NA	TGTGCCAGCAGCCTCGGGTTATCTCAGCCCCAGCATTTT	CASSLGLSQPQHF
TRBV20-1	few	TRBJ1-2	NA	TGCAGTGCTAGAGTACAGGGCCGCTATGGCTACACCTTC	CSARVQGRYGYTF
TRBV5-1	many	TRBJ2-2	NA	TGCGCCAGCAGCGTCCGGGACCCTGATCCGACGGGGGAGCTGTTTTTT	CASSVRDPDPTGELFF
TRBV5-1	many	TRBJ2-1	TRBD1	TGCGCCAGCAGCGGACAGGGGGGCAATGAGCAGTTCTTC	CASSGQGGNEQFF
TRBV29-1	many	TRBJ2-3	TRBD2	TGCAGCGTGGGTAGACTAGCGGCGGATACGCAGTATTTT	CSVGRLAADTQYF
TRBV19	many	TRBJ2-1	TRBD2	TGTGCCAGTAGTATGTATAGCGGGGGGGCTAATGAGCAGTTCTTC	CASSMYSGGANEQFF
TRBV7-2	many	TRBJ1-4	NA	TGTGCCAGCAGAAAAGGGTCACTTACTAATGAAAAACTGTTTTTT	CASRKGSLTNEKLFF
TRBV20-1	many	TRBJ2-2	NA	TGCAGTGCTATGCAGAACACCGGGGAGCTGTTTTTT	CSAMQNTGELFF
TRBV24-1	many	TRBJ2-5	TRBD1	TGTGCCACCAGTTTACAGGGGTTTGGGCCCCAGTACTTC	CATSLQGFGPQYF
TRBV12-3/TRBV12-4	many	TRBJ2-7	TRBD2	TGTGCCAGTTTAAGGGGAGGGGCCCGGGAGCAGTACTTC	CASLRGGAREQYF